This T cell receptor (beta chain) emerged from a study of blood T cells in healthy people across ages. Regarding the study as a whole: A roughly linear age-dependent decrease characterized TCR beta diversity per million T cells. PBMC samples, being unsorted, prevented any conclusive comparison of naive and antigen-experienced cells.

Individuals who donated were healthy Caucasians from Russia aged about 6 to 90. This clonotype was observed once. Its antigen is unknown. Combining a sample-barcoded 5' primer with a J-beta primer mix, a second PCR ran for about 6 to 12 cycles. Every cDNA molecule carried a tag from a template-switch adaptor bearing 12 random nucleotides. A single record per CDR3 protein comes from TCRdb applying MiXCR to the 5' RACE reads. This sample has 800,000 or so distinct CDR3 sequences, with around 62% found just once. Sequencing was carried out using blood. This clonotype was sampled from a man aged 25 to 40 in good health.

For the CDR3, the DNA is TGTGCCAGCAGCCAGAGGGTGGGACAGGGGTACTTC. Protein sequence: CASSQRVGQGYF. The chain combines TRBV7-8 with TRBJ2-5; 9 bases fit TRBD1. Germline CDR1 and CDR2: SGHVS and FQNEAQ. This CDR3 has 12 amino acids. With 5 bases clipped from V and 13 bases from J, the junction kept 8 bases outside the gene matches.